This record covers a single T cell receptor (beta chain). A read error may explain this, as a much larger clone is one base away. The data were obtained in a study of identical twins. TCRdb re-called the 5' RACE reads through MiXCR, storing one row per CDR3 protein. The table lists around 340,000 distinct CDR3 sequences, roughly 9% of them singletons. Germline-derived CDR1 and CDR2 are SGHKS and YYEKEE (reference sequence). The CDR3 covers 14 residues. This clonotype was obtained from a woman between 45 and 65 years old in good health. This chain uses TRBV5-5 with TRBJ2-1, with a weak D call TRBD1 (6 bases). Sequenced material: naive T cells sorted from blood. Here the CDR3 reads CVSSLGQSYNEQFF. CDR3 coding DNA: TGTGTCAGCAGCCTCGGACAGTCCTACAATGAGCAGTTCTTC. The whole variable domain, filled in from reference TRBV5-5 and TRBJ2-1, reads DAGVTQSPTHLIKTRGQQVTLRCSPISGHKSVSWYQQVLGQGPQFIFQYYEKEERGRGNFPDRFSARQFPNYSSELNVNALLLGDSALYLCVSSLGQSYNEQFFGPGTRLTVL.